Given below is one T cell receptor beta chain in context. Its specificity is not known. Assay: immunoSEQ multiplex PCR; the TCRdb copy retains only in-frame clones and omits some. The table includes about 36,000 clones, 95% detected once. This CDR3 is built from 16 residues. V lost 7 bases and J 2 bases, leaving 18 bases between the germline ends. CDR1 and CDR2 (germline): MDHEN, SYDVKM. The sample originates from a study of T cell clonotyping in hematopoietic cell transplantation. As for the study in general: Cytoreduction preceded collection of pretransplant recipient samples.

Documented time point: recipient sample about 28 days before transplant, after cytoreduction. Study results and caveats: Pathologically expanded recipient clonotypes increased progressively from day 30 to day 180 as diversity fell. CD4 and CD8 repertoire contributions could not be separated without sorting. Few recipient clonotypes overlapped donors; over 97% were de novo at given depth.

V is TRBV28 and J is TRBJ2-1, with D perhaps matching TRBD1 or TRBD2 (5 bases each). The source is a man aged 40-49 years with chronic myeloid leukemia. Some clones in this sample may be carry-over from other donors' samples. The input for sequencing was peripheral blood mononuclear cells, taken before stem cell transplant. Written as DNA, the CDR3 is TGTGCCAGCACCCTTCTTCGGGGCTTGGCCTACAATGAGCAGTTCTTC. Its protein product is CASTLLRGLAYNEQFF.